The 5 T cell receptor beta chains presented below share a single source sample, sequenced in a study of OX40 agonist ivuxolimab in advanced cancers. Libraries were prepared by immunoSEQ multiplex PCR; TCRdb keeps only in-frame clonotypes and omits some of them. The table lists just over 60,000 clones, more than 85% of them singletons, with 0.62% in the top ten. Here the sequenced sample was CD4+ or CD8+ T cells sorted from blood, taken in a trial of the OX40 agonist ivuxolimab. The receptors here all came from an adult with an advanced solid tumor such as melanoma, head and neck, liver or kidney cancer.

This sequence joins TRBV29-1 and TRBJ1-1; D gene unclear. The CDR3 has 13 amino acids. The V and J ends lost 3 bases and 0 bases respectively, with 8 bases between them. CDR1 is SQVTM, CDR2 ANQGSEA, per germline. CDR3 sequence (DNA): TGCAGCGTTGAGCGGGATATGAACACTGAAGCTTTCTTT. It is translated as CSVERDMNTEAFF.

The V gene is TRBV27, the J gene TRBJ1-3, with 7 bases lining up with TRBD1. The germline V gene encodes CDR1 MNHEY and CDR2 SMNVEV (reference sequence). The CDR3 loop spans 14 amino acids. The V and J ends lost 5 bases and 4 bases, in that order; junction bases with no gene match: 5. The CDR3 DNA reads as TGTGCCAGCAGTATCGACAGGGCGGGAAACACCATATATTTT. Translated: CASSIDRAGNTIYF.

The chain is built from TRBV6-6 and TRBJ1-1, with D possibly matching TRBD1 (5 bases). Trimming left V 7 bases short and J 4 bases short, with 10 bases between. This CDR3 has 12 amino acids. Germline CDR1 and CDR2: MNHNY and SVGAGI (reference sequence). CDR3 loop: CASIVGGTEAFF. For the CDR3, the DNA is TGTGCCAGCATCGTGGGGGGCACTGAAGCTTTCTTT.

The chain has TRBV6-1 and TRBJ1-5; D is ambiguous. The CDR3 contains 14 residues. The V gene lost 9 bases and the J gene lost 7 bases, with 19 bases spanning the gap. The germline gives CDR1 MNHNS, CDR2 SASEGT. The CDR3 DNA follows: TGTGCCAGTAGAAGTGGGGTGTCGCGGCAGCCCCAGCATTTT. It yields the protein CASRSGVSRQPQHF.

This clone was observed a single time. The rearrangement joins TRBV1 to TRBJ1-4. TRBV1 is marked as a pseudogene. There are 17 residues in the CDR3. In nucleotides, the CDR3 is TGCACCAGCAGCCAAGTCCCAACTCGCGAGCATAATGAAAAACTGTTTTTT. Translated, it gives CTSSQVPTREHNEKLFF.